This section outlines one T cell receptor (beta chain) sequence together with its context. No antigen is known for it. It has no much larger one-base neighbor in the sample; base qualities were not kept. Library preparation employed the immunoSEQ multiplex PCR assay. What TCRdb holds here is the immuneACCESS table cut down to in-frame rearrangements. Part of the clones is not present; checked against another copy, under half of the missing clones reflect an unresolved V gene, and the others are unexplained. This sample holds more than 80,000 clones; under 95% were observed only once. In total, the top ten clones hold around 1.5% of the sample. The data derive from a study of T cell changes during pregnancy in multiple sclerosis (dated by TCRdb to between 2017 and 2020). In terms of the full investigation: In women with multiple sclerosis, the researchers looked at how the T cell repertoire shifted as pregnancy progressed.

The germline V gene provides CDR1 SGHRS and CDR2 YFSETQ. The germline V end is reduced by 0 bases and the J end by 4 bases; junction bases left unmatched: 15. Taken from cysteine to phenylalanine, the CDR3 has 18 residues. The read is trimmed to its CDR3 DNA, 54 bases read in frame from base 1. The sequenced sample was peripheral blood, obtained after pregnancy. The TCR originated in a female donor with multiple sclerosis, enrolled in a pregnancy study. The chain is encoded by TRBV5-1 joined to TRBJ1-1; a stretch of 7 junction bases matches TRBD1. For the CDR3, the sequence is CASSLVPFTGAGSTEAFF. The DNA reads TGCGCCAGCAGCTTGGTCCCTTTTACAGGGGCCGGGAGCACTGAAGCTTTCTTT. The reference TRBV5-1 and TRBJ1-1 proteins fill in what lies around the CDR3, so the full variable domain reads KAGVTQTPRYLIKTRGQQVTLSCSPISGHRSVSWYQQTPGQGLQFLFEYFSETQRNKGNFPGRFSGRQFSNSRSEMNVSTLELGDSALYLCASSLVPFTGAGSTEAFFGQGTRLTVV.